Following are 3 T cell receptor beta chains from one sample sequenced in a study of T cells in women clearing cervical HPV infection. Some clones are missing from TCRdb's copy, which holds only in-frame ones; the method was immunoSEQ multiplex PCR. This table lists roughly 22,000 clones. Sequenced sample: blood buffy coat. These receptors were obtained from a woman between 18 and 70 years old with a cervical HPV16 infection that either progressed to CIN3+ or cleared (not recorded which).

A remark on this clone: The read is 3 residues too short to cover the CDR3 end, so that end is filled in from the germline J gene. The V call is TRBV20-1, the J call TRBJ1-1; 7 positions match TRBD1. J gave up 6 bases and V 3 bases, and 7 bases lay outside the gene matches. Germline V lookup: CDR1 DFQATT, CDR2 SNEGSKA (reference sequence). The CDR3 totals 13 residues. CDR3 DNA (partial): TGCAGTGCTAGTCCCCGACAGGGTGCTGAA. Its protein product is CSASPRQGAE. The full CDR3 protein is CSASPRQGAEAFF.

Notes on this clone: The CDR3 extends 3 residues past the end of the read, so its final part is completed from the germline J gene. This sequence joins TRBV19 and TRBJ1-4, with TRBD1 matching over 7 bases. This CDR3 has 15 amino acids. CDR1 LNHDA and CDR2 SQIVND come from the germline V gene (reference sequence). The J segment lost 0 bases and the V segment lost 4 bases, leaving 2 bases of the junction unmatched. The CDR3 DNA, read in part, is TGTGCCAGTAGTACCGGGACAGCAACTAATGAAAAA. Its protein is CASSTGTATNEK. The full CDR3 sequence reads CASSTGTATNEKLFF.

About this clone: Read data end 3 residues before the CDR3 end; the end is taken from the germline J gene. The chain uses TRBV7-6 and TRBJ2-7; TRBD1 agrees at 10 bases. The CDR3 loop spans 15 amino acids. J gave up 4 bases and V 3 bases, and 6 bases lay outside the gene matches. The germline CDR1 and CDR2 sequences are SGHVS and FNYEAQ. The DNA read from the CDR3 is TGTGCCAGCAGCTTTGACCGGGACAGGGGATACGAG. Translating gives CASSFDRDRGYE. The whole CDR3 reads CASSFDRDRGYEQYF.